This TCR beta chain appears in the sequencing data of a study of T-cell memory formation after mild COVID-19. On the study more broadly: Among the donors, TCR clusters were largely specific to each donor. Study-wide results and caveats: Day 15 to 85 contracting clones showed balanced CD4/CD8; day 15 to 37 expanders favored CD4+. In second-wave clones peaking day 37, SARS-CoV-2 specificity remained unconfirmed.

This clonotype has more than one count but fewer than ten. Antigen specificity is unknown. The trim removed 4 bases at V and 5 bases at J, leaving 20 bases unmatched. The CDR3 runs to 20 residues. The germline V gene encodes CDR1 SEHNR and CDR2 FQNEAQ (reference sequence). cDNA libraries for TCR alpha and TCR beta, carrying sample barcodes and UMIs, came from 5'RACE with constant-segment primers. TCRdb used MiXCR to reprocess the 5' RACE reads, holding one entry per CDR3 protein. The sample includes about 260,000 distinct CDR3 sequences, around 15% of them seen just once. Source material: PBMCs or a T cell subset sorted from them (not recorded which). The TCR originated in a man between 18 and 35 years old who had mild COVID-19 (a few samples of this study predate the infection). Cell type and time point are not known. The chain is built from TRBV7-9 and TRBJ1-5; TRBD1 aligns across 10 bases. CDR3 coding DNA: TGTGCCAGCAGCTCAGAGCCGGGACAGGGGTTCTTTTTGAGTGATCAGCCCCAGCATTTT. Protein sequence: CASSSEPGQGFFLSDQPQHF.